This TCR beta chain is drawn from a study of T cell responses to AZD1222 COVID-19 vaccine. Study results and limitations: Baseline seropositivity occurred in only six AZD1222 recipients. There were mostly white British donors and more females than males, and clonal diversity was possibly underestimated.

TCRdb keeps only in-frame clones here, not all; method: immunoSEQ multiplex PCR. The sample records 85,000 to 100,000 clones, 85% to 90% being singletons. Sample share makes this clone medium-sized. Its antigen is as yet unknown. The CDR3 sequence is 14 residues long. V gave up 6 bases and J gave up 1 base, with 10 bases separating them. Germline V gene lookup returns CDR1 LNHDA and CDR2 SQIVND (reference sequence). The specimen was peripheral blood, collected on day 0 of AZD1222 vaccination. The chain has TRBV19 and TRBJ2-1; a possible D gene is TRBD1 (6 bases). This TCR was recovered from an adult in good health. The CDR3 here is CASRPGQSYNEQFF. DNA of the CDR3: TGTGCCAGTAGACCGGGACAATCCTACAATGAGCAGTTCTTC.